This section outlines one T cell receptor beta chain sequence together with its context. Generated by immunoSEQ multiplex PCR, the TCRdb table keeps only in-frame clones and is missing some. Of 130,000 or so clones listed, about 90% are singletons. Trimming cost V 8 bases and J 3 bases; bases outside gene matches: 7. Germline assignment: CDR1 MNHEY and CDR2 SVGAGI. The CDR3 contains 15 residues. These data originate in a study of T cell responses to AZD1222 COVID-19 vaccine. The chain combines TRBV6-5 with TRBJ2-1; 10 nucleotides line up with TRBD2. The specimen was peripheral blood, collected on day 0 of AZD1222 vaccination. The sequence was obtained from an adult in good health. The CDR3 region has the DNA TGTGCCAGCCGGACATTAGCGGGGGGCTACAATGAGCAGTTCTTC. This gives the protein CASRTLAGGYNEQFF.